Sequencing of this T cell receptor (beta chain) was carried out in a study of shared clonotypes between healthy human individuals. Study-wide results and limits: Clonotype sharing across a few donors was observed for 4% to 6.5% of naive CD4 clonotypes.

With regard to this clone: Its antigen is still unknown.

Sequencing was performed with immunoSEQ multiplex PCR; in TCRdb, only in-frame clones are kept and a portion is missing. The table has hundreds of thousands of clones, about 95% seen once. Source material: naive CD4+ T cells sorted from blood. The subset here: CD45RA+ positively selected. This sequence was found in a woman younger than 45 in good health.

The CDR3 is CASSPSGTGFFHEQFF. CDR3 nucleotide sequence: TGTGCCAGCAGTCCGTCGGGGACAGGGTTTTTCCATGAGCAGTTCTTC. The genes are TRBV28 and TRBJ2-1, with 9 bases identical to TRBD1. J was trimmed by 8 bases and V by 5 bases; bases with no gene match: 13. Germline-derived CDR1 and CDR2 are MDHEN and SYDVKM. This CDR3 has 16 amino acids.